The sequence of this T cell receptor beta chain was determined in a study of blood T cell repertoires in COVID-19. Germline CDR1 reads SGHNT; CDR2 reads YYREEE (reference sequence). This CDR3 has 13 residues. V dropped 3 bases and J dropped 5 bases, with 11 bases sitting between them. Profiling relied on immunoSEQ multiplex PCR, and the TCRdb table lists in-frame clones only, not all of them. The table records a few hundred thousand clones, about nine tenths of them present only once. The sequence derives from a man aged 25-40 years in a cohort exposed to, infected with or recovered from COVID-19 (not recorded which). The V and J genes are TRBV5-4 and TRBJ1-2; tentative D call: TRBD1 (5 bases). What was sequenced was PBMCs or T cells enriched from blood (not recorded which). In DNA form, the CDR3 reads TGTGCCAGCAGCTCTTCGGAGGGGTATGGCTACACCTTC. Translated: CASSSSEGYGYTF.